The clone carrying this T cell receptor beta chain appeared once. Antigen: not known. This table comes from immunoSEQ multiplex PCR, and its TCRdb copy is limited to in-frame clones, with some not included. Of 100,000 to 150,000 clones in the sample, approximately 88% were seen once. This specimen belongs to a study of T cell responses to AZD1222 COVID-19 vaccine. The wider study: Researchers grouped second doses given at about 4 or about 12 weeks into one pool.

Points from the study as a whole: The donor group comprised mostly white British people and more females; the analysis possibly underestimated clonal diversity. CD4 TCRs linked to vaccination spanned spike, dominating at 160-218 and 743-854.

CDR3 length: 15 residues. V lost 1 base, J lost 0 bases, and 6 bases lay in between. CDR1 and CDR2 (germline): KGHDR, SFDVKD. Sequences were derived from peripheral blood, sampled on day 0 of AZD1222 vaccination. The chain uses TRBV24-1 and TRBJ1-5; D is undetermined. The sequence came from an adult in good health. CDR3 DNA sequence: TGTGCCACCAGTGATTTTCGGACTAGCAATCAGCCCCAGCATTTT. Amino acid sequence: CATSDFRTSNQPQHF.